This T cell receptor (beta chain) derives from a study of cytomegalovirus exposure and HLA in healthy donors. This table comes from immunoSEQ multiplex PCR, and its TCRdb copy is limited to in-frame clones, with some not included. The sample includes some 250,000 clones, approximately 83% of them seen just once. The clonotype comes from a woman aged 25 to 39 in good health and CMV-seropositive. The sequenced sample consisted of PBMCs.

As DNA, the CDR3 is TGCGCCAGCAGCTTGGAAAGCCGTGCTAGCGGGAGATACAATGAGCAGTTCTTC. This translates into CASSLESRASGRYNEQFF. This rearrangement joins TRBV5-1 to TRBJ2-1; 10 nucleotides line up with TRBD2. The germline V gene encodes CDR1 SGHRS and CDR2 YFSETQ. The CDR3 is made up of 18 amino acids. J was trimmed by 4 bases and V by 0 bases; bases with no gene match: 10.